The text below deals with one TCR beta chain. J lost 3 bases, V lost 8 bases, and 10 bases had no gene match. This CDR3 is built from 15 residues. The germline V gene has CDR1 SNHLY and CDR2 FYNNEI. Profiling relied on immunoSEQ multiplex PCR, and the TCRdb table lists in-frame clones only, not all of them. Among about 7,000 clones listed, 30% to 35% were seen once. The data stem from a study of graft-versus-host responses after intestinal transplantation. Looking at the study overall: Grafts that recipients had were multivisceral, liver-intestinal, or isolated intestinal transplants. Study-level results: GvH clones appeared in recipient marrow, some first in ileum or blood. Peak levels of circulating GvH clones tracked with early post-transplant HvG declines.

Responder cells labeled with CFSE (roughly 200,000) were co-plated with irradiated stimulator cells labeled with violet dye (roughly 200,000). Sorted after the reaction were proliferating CFSE-low CD3+CD4+ and CD3+CD8+ responders. The chain combines TRBV2 with TRBJ2-3; 8 bases are shared with TRBD1. This receptor was taken from a human patient who was an organ donor for intestinal transplantation. Specimen: alloreactive CD8+ T cells from a mixed lymphocyte reaction culture, collected before transplantation. Described subset: CFSE-low proliferating T cells sorted from approximately 6-day pre-transplant mixed lymphocyte reaction (GvH or HvG direction). The DNA of the CDR3 is TGTGCCAGCTATTGGACAGGGTATTTGACAGATACGCAGTATTTT. The encoded protein is CASYWTGYLTDTQYF. Using reference TRBV2 and TRBJ2-3 for the parts outside the CDR3, the full variable domain is EPEVTQTPSHQVTQMGQEVILRCVPISNHLYFYWYRQILGQKVEFLVSFYNNEISEKSEIFDDQFSVERPDGSNFTLKIRSTKLEDSAMYFCASYWTGYLTDTQYFGPGTRLTVL.